The rows below give T cell receptor beta chains drawn from one sample of a study of shared clonotypes between healthy human individuals. The assay was immunoSEQ multiplex PCR, and TCRdb's table has in-frame clones only and misses some. Of over 850,000 clones listed, around 78% were seen once; the top ten hold more than 0.55%. Sequencing used memory CD4+ T cells from PBMCs. Receptor source: a man between 18 and 35 years old in good health. Some clones in this sample may be carry-over from other donors' samples. CDR3s include the opening cysteine and the closing phenylalanine or tryptophan. Fields, in order: V gene, D gene, J gene, clone size, CDR3 DNA, CDR3 protein. The D gene is left open where the match is weak. Some rows mark clone size as missing; the rest say once, few, many or name a class of expanded clone.

V: TRBV4-1; D: -; J: TRBJ2-2; size: once; DNA: TGCGCCAGCAGCCAAGCGCAGGAAGGATTAACCGGGGAGCTGTTTTTT; CDR3: CASSQAQEGLTGELFF
V: TRBV5-1; D: -; J: TRBJ2-3; size: -; DNA: TGCGCCAGCTCTCCCGGGAGCTGGACAGATACGCAGTATTTT; CDR3: CASSPGSWTDTQYF
V: TRBV5-6; D: -; J: TRBJ1-6; size: few; DNA: TGTGCCAGCAGCCCCTTAGGCGATTCACCCCTCCACTTT; CDR3: CASSPLGDSPLHF
V: TRBV5-4; D: TRBD2; J: TRBJ2-1; size: -; DNA: TGTGCCAGCAAAATAGCGGGAGGGTACAATGAGCAGTTCTTC; CDR3: CASKIAGGYNEQFF
V: TRBV2; D: TRBD2; J: TRBJ2-2; size: -; DNA: TGTGCCAGCAGTGACACTAGCGGGAGGACCGGGGAGCTGTTTTTT; CDR3: CASSDTSGRTGELFF
V: TRBV4-1; D: TRBD2; J: TRBJ2-2; size: -; DNA: TGCGCCAGCAGCCAAGGTACTAGCGGGAGGCATGGGGAGCTGTTTTTT; CDR3: CASSQGTSGRHGELFF
V: TRBV13; D: TRBD2; J: TRBJ2-1; size: few; DNA: TGTGCCAGCAGCTTAGTAGCGGGGTCCTACAATGAGCAGTTCTTC; CDR3: CASSLVAGSYNEQFF
V: TRBV5-4; D: TRBD1; J: TRBJ2-7; size: -; DNA: TGTGCCAGCAGCAACAACAGGGGGCGCTACGAGCAGTACTTC; CDR3: CASSNNRGRYEQYF
V: TRBV6-5; D: -; J: TRBJ1-3; size: -; DNA: TGTGCCAGCAGTTACTACGGAAGGGCTGGAAACACCATATATTTT; CDR3: CASSYYGRAGNTIYF
V: TRBV10-3; D: TRBD2; J: TRBJ2-5; size: -; DNA: TGTGCCATCAGTGGGGGACTAGCGGTCGGGGAGACCCAGTACTTC; CDR3: CAISGGLAVGETQYF
V: TRBV18; D: -; J: TRBJ1-3; size: -; DNA: TGTGCCAGCTCTCGGGACACAGGAAACACCATATATTTT; CDR3: CASSRDTGNTIYF
V: TRBV7-9; D: -; J: TRBJ2-7; size: -; DNA: TGTGCCAGCAGCTTCCCCCGGCAGGGGCGCGACGAGCAGTACTTC; CDR3: CASSFPRQGRDEQYF
V: TRBV30; D: TRBD1; J: TRBJ2-4; size: once; DNA: TGTGCCTGGAGTGCCCCCCCCAGGGGGACCAAAAACATTCAGTACTTC; CDR3: CAWSAPPRGTKNIQYF
V: TRBV6-5; D: -; J: TRBJ2-7; size: few; DNA: TGTGCCAGCAGTTATAATGGGCCGGAGGATCCCTACGAGCAGTACTTC; CDR3: CASSYNGPEDPYEQYF
V: TRBV19; D: TRBD1; J: TRBJ1-4; size: -; DNA: TGTGCCAGTAGTGTGGACAGGGATGAAAAACTGTTTTTT; CDR3: CASSVDRDEKLFF
V: TRBV4-3; D: TRBD1; J: TRBJ2-3; size: many; DNA: TGCGCCAGCAGCCGTGACAGGGGCACAGATACGCAGTATTTT; CDR3: CASSRDRGTDTQYF
V: TRBV5-1; D: TRBD1; J: TRBJ1-5; size: few; DNA: TGCGCCAGCAGCTCAGGGGGCGCGGGGCAGCCCCAGCATTTT; CDR3: CASSSGGAGQPQHF
V: TRBV6-8; D: -; J: TRBJ1-2; size: -; DNA: TGTGCCAGCAGTCGAAACAACAGAGATATTAACTATGGCTACACCTTC; CDR3: CASSRNNRDINYGYTF
V: TRBV10-1; D: -; J: TRBJ2-7; size: -; DNA: TGCGCCAGGGGCAGTCGGGCGGGAAGCAATAACGACGGTCACTACGAGCAGTACTTC; CDR3: CARGSRAGSNNDGHYEQYF
V: TRBV19; D: -; J: TRBJ1-5; size: few; DNA: TGTGCCAGTAGTAACCTACTAGAGCGGCCCCAGCATTTT; CDR3: CASSNLLERPQHF
V: TRBV28; D: -; J: TRBJ2-7; size: -; DNA: TGTGCCAGCAGTTTTACCGGGCCCGAGCAGTACTTC; CDR3: CASSFTGPEQYF
V: TRBV15; D: TRBD1; J: TRBJ2-7; size: -; DNA: TGTGCCACCAGCAGAGGCCCGACAGGGGGCGACGAGCAGTACTTC; CDR3: CATSRGPTGGDEQYF
V: TRBV6-5; D: -; J: TRBJ2-1; size: -; DNA: TGTGCCAGCAGTTATGGCCGCTTCAATGAGCAGTTCTTC; CDR3: CASSYGRFNEQFF
V: TRBV30; D: TRBD1; J: TRBJ1-3; size: -; DNA: TGTGCCTGGTCACAAGGACAGGGCTTCTCTGGAAACACCATATATTTT; CDR3: CAWSQGQGFSGNTIYF
V: TRBV6-5; D: TRBD2; J: TRBJ2-1; size: -; DNA: TGTGCCAGCAGGATGGCGGGAGGGCCGAACAATGAGCAGTTCTTC; CDR3: CASRMAGGPNNEQFF
V: TRBV28; D: TRBD2; J: TRBJ2-1; size: once; DNA: TGTGCCAGCAGTTCCGGACTAGCGGGCCAAGTCTCCTACAATGAGCAGTTCTTC; CDR3: CASSSGLAGQVSYNEQFF
V: TRBV27; D: TRBD1; J: TRBJ2-7; size: -; DNA: TGTGCCAGCAGCGCACCGGGACAGATTTACGAGCAGTACTTC; CDR3: CASSAPGQIYEQYF
V: TRBV7-3; D: -; J: TRBJ1-2; size: -; DNA: TGTGCCAGCAGCTTCCCCGGGGAGAGAGGCTACACCTTC; CDR3: CASSFPGERGYTF